The 20 T cell receptor beta chains below were found in one sample sequenced in a study of blood T cell repertoires in COVID-19. The protocol was immunoSEQ multiplex PCR, while the TCRdb copy is restricted to in-frame clones and leaves out a portion. Counted here are about 150,000 clones, 75% to 85% occurring once; the ten biggest clones make up roughly 0.56%. The material sequenced was peripheral blood. The receptors derive from a man aged 60-69 years with acute or convalescent COVID-19.

This sequence joins TRBV9 and TRBJ2-7, with 10 nucleotides matching TRBD1. CDR3 length: 14 amino acids. V lost 3 bases, J lost 7 bases, and 7 bases stayed unmatched. Looked up from germline, CDR1 is SGDLS and CDR2 is YYNGEE. CDR3 DNA sequence: TGTGCCAGCAGCGAAAGACAGGGGGCGGGGGAGCAGTACTTC. This codes for CASSERQGAGEQYF.

The rearrangement joins TRBV6-6 to TRBJ2-7; TRBD2 aligns across 13 bases. The CDR3 is made up of 16 amino acids. The trim removed 7 bases at V and 5 bases at J, leaving 11 bases unmatched. Germline V gene data show CDR1 as MNHNY and CDR2 as SVGAGI (reference sequence). The CDR3 sequence is CASTPVRLAGGHEQYF. The CDR3 nucleotides are TGTGCCAGCACCCCCGTGAGACTAGCGGGGGGACACGAGCAGTACTTC.

In this sample, this clone turned up once. The chain is built from TRBV9 and TRBJ2-2, with 10 positions matching TRBD2. The germline CDR1 and CDR2 sequences are SGDLS and YYNGEE. The trim removed 6 bases at V and 5 bases at J, leaving 4 bases unmatched. CDR3 length equals 14 residues. The CDR3 is CASTSGSGTGELFF. CDR3 nucleotides: TGTGCCAGCACTAGCGGGAGTGGTACCGGGGAGCTGTTTTTT.

The chain carries TRBV19 and TRBJ1-2, with 10 bases lining up with TRBD1. CDR3 length: 15 residues. From germline, CDR1 is LNHDA and CDR2 SQIVND (reference sequence). V lost 0 bases, J lost 4 bases, and 2 bases stayed unmatched. The CDR3 region has the DNA TGTGCCAGTAGTATAGAGGGACAGGGGATCTATGGCTACACCTTC. Protein: CASSIEGQGIYGYTF.

This clone appeared a single time. The chain employs TRBV6-6 and TRBJ2-7; weak D call: TRBD1 (6 bases). V lost 6 bases to trimming and J lost 0 bases, with 18 bases between them. The CDR3 runs 16 residues. CDR1 and CDR2 (germline): MNHNY, SVGAGI (reference sequence). The CDR3 DNA reads as TGTGCCAGCAGGGGGCTCCGGGACATCGACTCCTACGAGCAGTACTTC. It encodes CASRGLRDIDSYEQYF.

V is TRBV5-6 and J is TRBJ2-2; 7 nucleotides align to TRBD1. The CDR3 length is 19 residues. Germline loops: CDR1 SGHDT, CDR2 YYEEEE. J gave up 5 bases and V 4 bases, and 20 bases lay outside the gene matches. CDR3 residues: CASSPRDRVRACWTGELFF. For the CDR3, the DNA is TGTGCCAGCAGCCCCCGAGACAGGGTGAGGGCTTGTTGGACCGGGGAGCTGTTTTTT.

The V call is TRBV11-2, the J call TRBJ1-2, with 8 positions matching TRBD1. V shed 3 bases and J 8 bases; nucleotides not matched to a gene: 5. This CDR3 has 13 amino acids. CDR1 SGHAT and CDR2 FQNNGV come from the germline V gene. The CDR3 bases are TGTGCCAGCAGCTTGGACAGGGTTGAGGGCTACACCTTC. Translating gives CASSLDRVEGYTF.

The chain joins TRBV7-9 to TRBJ2-1; TRBD1 aligns across 9 bases. V gave up 3 bases and J gave up 7 bases; unmatched junction bases: 7. In germline, CDR1 is SEHNR, CDR2 FQNEAQ (reference sequence). The length of the CDR3 is 15 residues. CDR3 DNA sequence: TGTGCCAGCAGCTTCCCGGGACAGGGTGGGAATGAGCAGTTCTTC. It codes for CASSFPGQGGNEQFF.

The chain has TRBV2 and TRBJ1-2, with 8 nucleotides matching TRBD1. V dropped 1 base and J dropped 8; count of bases not matched to a gene: 6. The CDR3 sequence is 14 residues long. The germline V gene encodes CDR1 SNHLY and CDR2 FYNNEI. CDR3 sequence reads: CASSEGGQGNGYTF. Written as DNA, the CDR3 is TGTGCCAGCAGTGAAGGTGGACAGGGTAACGGCTACACCTTC.

The CDR3 DNA is TGTGCCATCAGTGAGTCGCCGTACCAGGGTTCAGTTTTTGAGCAGTTCTTC. It encodes CAISESPYQGSVFEQFF. The rearrangement joins TRBV10-3 to TRBJ2-1; possible D gene TRBD1, 5 bases. Germline CDR1 and CDR2: ENHRY and SYGVKD. The CDR3 extends over 17 amino acids. Trimming stripped 0 bases from V and 9 bases from J, with 21 bases between.

In nucleotides, the CDR3 is TGTGCCAGCAGCTTAGGCCTTGTAGTACCATCCTACGAGCAGTACTTC. This sequence encodes CASSLGLVVPSYEQYF. The rearrangement joins TRBV13 to TRBJ2-7, with D unclear. Germline-derived CDR1 and CDR2 are PRHDT and FYEKMQ (reference sequence). This CDR3 has 16 residues. V lost 0 bases and J 1 base, leaving 13 bases between the germline ends.

CDR3 protein: CASSTGQGYTQYF. The CDR3 DNA reads as TGTGCCAGCAGTACCGGACAGGGTTATACGCAGTATTTT. This chain connects TRBV6-2 or TRBV6-3 to TRBJ2-3; 8 positions match TRBD1. J lost 7 bases, V lost 5 bases, and 5 bases had no gene match. Germline assignment: CDR1 MNHEY and CDR2 SVGEGT. This CDR3 spans 13 amino acids.

V is TRBV4-2 and J is TRBJ1-2; D may be TRBD1 (6 bases). The CDR3 runs to 17 residues. V lost 0 bases to trimming and J lost 3 bases, with 17 bases between them. Germline V CDR1 and CDR2: LGHNA, YNFKEQ. CDR3 sequence (DNA): TGTGCCAGCAGCCAAGACCAAGGGGGGGGCGCTGACTATGGCTACACCTTC. This gives the protein CASSQDQGGGADYGYTF.

The rearrangement uses TRBV28 and TRBJ1-1; D is uncertain. The ends were cut back, 3 bases at V and 4 bases at J, with 6 bases in the middle. This CDR3 contains 12 residues. In germline, CDR1 is MDHEN, CDR2 SYDVKM. The CDR3 DNA is TGTGCCAGCAGTTTCCCGTTCACTGAAGCTTTCTTT. This sequence encodes CASSFPFTEAFF.

This sequence joins TRBV3-1 (or the pseudogene TRBV3-2) and TRBJ2-7; TRBD2 aligns across 15 bases. Looked up from germline, CDR1 is LGHDT and CDR2 is YNNKEL (reference sequence). V was clipped by 1 base and J by 5 bases; unmatched bases: 6. The CDR3 runs 17 residues. This chain's CDR3 is CASSQAGLAGGGNEQYF. Here the CDR3 DNA reads TGTGCCAGCAGCCAAGCGGGACTAGCGGGAGGAGGCAACGAGCAGTACTTC.

CDR3 sequence (DNA): TGTGCCAGCAGCTTACCGTCAGACTACGAGCAGTACTTC. Translating it yields CASSLPSDYEQYF. The chain employs TRBV7-2 and TRBJ2-7; no clear D gene. Between the trimmed V and J ends, which lost 2 bases and 3 bases, there was a span of 8 bases. The CDR3 runs to 13 residues. Germline V CDR1 and CDR2: SGHTA, FQGNSA.

The table lists this clone with a count of one. V gene TRBV3-1 (or the pseudogene TRBV3-2) combines with J gene TRBJ2-5, with 7 bases identical to TRBD1. V lost 4 bases, J lost 4 bases, and 9 bases stayed unmatched. This CDR3 has 15 amino acids. Germline assignment: CDR1 LGHDT and CDR2 YNNKEL (reference sequence). The CDR3 reads CASSLVGRGRETQYF. The CDR3 DNA reads as TGTGCCAGCAGCCTTGTGGGTAGGGGGCGAGAGACCCAGTACTTC.

This clone was detected only once. Here the CDR3 DNA reads TGTGCCAGCAGCTTCAGTTCCACGAACACCGGGGAGCTGTTTTTT. Translated: CASSFSSTNTGELFF. The rearrangement links TRBV5-4 to TRBJ2-2, with D unresolved. Trimming stripped 2 bases from V and 0 bases from J, with 8 bases between. Germline loops: CDR1 SGHNT, CDR2 YYREEE (reference sequence). CDR3 length equals 15 residues.

The chain uses TRBV9 and TRBJ2-3; 11 bases line up with TRBD2. Germline V gives CDR1 SGDLS, CDR2 YYNGEE. Unmatched junction bases numbered 13, after V lost 3 bases and J lost 7 bases. The CDR3 covers 17 residues. CDR3 in amino acids: CASSERTGGTSGNTQYF. The CDR3 region has the DNA TGTGCCAGCAGCGAGCGGACCGGAGGGACTAGCGGAAATACGCAGTATTTT.

V gene TRBV3-1 (or the pseudogene TRBV3-2) combines with J gene TRBJ1-1; D call uncertain. Germline CDR1 and CDR2: LGHDT and YNNKEL (reference sequence). CDR3 size: 14 residues. V was pared by 4 bases and J by 4 bases, with 13 bases between. The CDR3 DNA reads TGTGCCAGCAGCCGACTTCATGAGGGCACTGAAGCTTTCTTT. It is translated as CASSRLHEGTEAFF.